This T cell receptor (beta chain) was sequenced for a study of shared T cell receptors in the human thymus. Profiling relied on immunoSEQ multiplex PCR, and the TCRdb table lists in-frame clones only, not all of them. The data hold hundreds of thousands of clones, with approximately 78% observed a single time. In germline, CDR1 is MGHRA, CDR2 YSYEKL. Trimming stripped 0 bases from V and 3 bases from J, with 18 bases between. The CDR3 has 18 residues. These same data were also listed under a study on human thymus T cells. That report adds: Thymic as well as blood repertoires seemed to favor certain V and J genes unevenly. Unrelated individuals were reported by related research to share highly overlapping thymic repertoires.

The V gene is TRBV4-1, the J gene TRBJ1-5, with D possibly TRBD1 on 5 matching bases. The sequence derives from a boy under two years old with a congenital heart defect. The sample comprised thymocytes. CDR3 coding DNA: TGCGCCAGCAGCCAAGATATTAATCGGGGGGGGGTCAATCAGCCCCAGCATTTT. This encodes CASSQDINRGGVNQPQHF.